These 2 T cell receptor beta chains were sequenced from one sample in a study of blood T cell repertoires in COVID-19. Sequencing was performed with immunoSEQ multiplex PCR; in TCRdb, only in-frame clones are kept and a portion is missing. The table shows roughly 250,000 clones, with around 90% occurring only once. The sample consisted of peripheral blood. The receptors derive from a man aged 60 to 75 who had recovered from COVID-19.

This rearrangement joins TRBV14 to TRBJ2-7; maybe TRBD2 (6 bases). Per the germline V gene, CDR1 is SGHDN and CDR2 is FVKESK. CDR3 size: 16 residues. V lost 4 bases and J lost 1, with 17 bases in between. The CDR3 nucleotides are TGTGCCAGCAGCCGAGACCTCCCCGGGAGTTCCTACGAGCAGTACTTC. Its protein product is CASSRDLPGSSYEQYF.

V gene TRBV10-3 combines with J gene TRBJ2-5; the D gene is possibly TRBD2 (6 bases). Trimming removed 10 bases from V and 9 bases from J, with 21 bases in between. Germline values: CDR1 ENHRY, CDR2 SYGVKD. The CDR3 contains 13 residues. The CDR3 here is CATTLDRGVAQYF. CDR3 coding DNA: TGTGCCACCACCCTGGACCGCGGGGTGGCCCAGTACTTC.